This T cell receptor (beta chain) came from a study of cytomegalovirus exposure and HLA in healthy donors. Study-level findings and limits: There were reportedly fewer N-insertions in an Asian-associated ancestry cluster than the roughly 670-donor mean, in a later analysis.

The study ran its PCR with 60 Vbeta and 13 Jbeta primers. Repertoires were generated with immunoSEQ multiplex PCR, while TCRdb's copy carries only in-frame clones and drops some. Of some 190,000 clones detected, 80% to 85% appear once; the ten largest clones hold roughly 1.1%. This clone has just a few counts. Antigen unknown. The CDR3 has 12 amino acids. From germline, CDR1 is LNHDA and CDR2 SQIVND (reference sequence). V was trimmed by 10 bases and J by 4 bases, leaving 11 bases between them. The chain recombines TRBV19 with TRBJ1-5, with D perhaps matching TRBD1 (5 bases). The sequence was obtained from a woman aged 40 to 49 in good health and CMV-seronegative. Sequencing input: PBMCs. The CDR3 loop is CAIGVQNQPQHF. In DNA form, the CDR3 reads TGTGCCATAGGGGTACAGAATCAGCCCCAGCATTTT.